Listed below are T cell receptor beta chains from one sample, sequenced in a study of T cell changes during pregnancy in multiple sclerosis. Measured with immunoSEQ multiplex PCR; TCRdb has only the in-frame clones, and not every one. The profile covers fewer than 45,000 clones, with 90% to 95% appearing a single time and approximately 0.46% taken by the ten largest. Material: CD4+ T cells from peripheral blood mononuclear cells, obtained in the third trimester of pregnancy. The receptors originated from a female donor in good health, enrolled as a control in a pregnancy study. CDR3s include the opening cysteine and the closing phenylalanine or tryptophan. Each record gives: D gene, CDR3 length, J gene, V gene, CDR3 protein, CDR3 DNA. A D gene is named only where the DNA matches it firmly.

d_call: TRBD1; cdr3_length: 14; j_call: TRBJ2-5; v_call: TRBV2; cdr3_aa: CASKEQGIQETQYF; cdr3_nt: TGTGCCAGCAAAGAACAGGGGATACAAGAGACCCAGTACTTC
d_call: TRBD1; cdr3_length: 14; j_call: TRBJ2-7; v_call: TRBV2; cdr3_aa: CASQTGTGPHEQYF; cdr3_nt: TGTGCCAGCCAGACCGGGACAGGGCCCCACGAGCAGTACTTC
d_call: .; cdr3_length: 13; j_call: TRBJ1-1; v_call: TRBV19; cdr3_aa: CASSPYLDTEAFF; cdr3_nt: TGTGCCAGTAGTCCTTACTTGGACACTGAAGCTTTCTTT
d_call: .; cdr3_length: 14; j_call: TRBJ1-5; v_call: TRBV19; cdr3_aa: CASSLGTHNQPQHF; cdr3_nt: TGTGCCAGTAGTCTGGGGACACACAATCAGCCCCAGCATTTT
d_call: TRBD1; cdr3_length: 12; j_call: TRBJ1-2; v_call: TRBV29-1; cdr3_aa: CSVQQGAGGYTF; cdr3_nt: TGCAGCGTCCAACAGGGGGCAGGTGGCTACACCTTC
d_call: TRBD2; cdr3_length: 17; j_call: TRBJ2-1; v_call: TRBV7-2; cdr3_aa: CASSPGLIAGSYNEQFF; cdr3_nt: TGTGCCAGCAGCCCCGGACTCATAGCGGGGAGCTACAATGAGCAGTTCTTC
d_call: TRBD1; cdr3_length: 13; j_call: TRBJ2-7; v_call: TRBV28; cdr3_aa: CASRGQGLYEQYF; cdr3_nt: TGTGCCAGCAGGGGACAGGGGTTGTACGAGCAGTACTTC
d_call: TRBD2; cdr3_length: 15; j_call: TRBJ2-5; v_call: TRBV7-6; cdr3_aa: CASSRLAGYQETQYF; cdr3_nt: TGTGCCAGCAGCCGACTAGCGGGCTACCAAGAGACCCAGTACTTC
d_call: .; cdr3_length: 16; j_call: TRBJ2-3; v_call: TRBV6-6; cdr3_aa: CAANTGTKPSTDTQYF; cdr3_nt: TGTGCAGCAAATACAGGAACTAAGCCTAGCACAGATACGCAGTATTTT
d_call: .; cdr3_length: 14; j_call: TRBJ2-7; v_call: TRBV15; cdr3_aa: CATSRDREGYEQYF; cdr3_nt: TGTGCCACCAGCAGAGACAGGGAAGGGTACGAGCAGTACTTC
d_call: .; cdr3_length: 14; j_call: TRBJ1-2; v_call: TRBV28; cdr3_aa: CASSLLGPGSGYTF; cdr3_nt: TGTGCCAGCAGCCTTTTGGGCCCCGGTAGTGGCTACACCTTC
d_call: .; cdr3_length: 12; j_call: TRBJ2-7; v_call: TRBV10-3; cdr3_aa: CAISGGHYEQYF; cdr3_nt: TGTGCCATCAGTGGGGGCCACTACGAGCAGTACTTC
d_call: .; cdr3_length: 15; j_call: TRBJ1-2; v_call: TRBV11-1; cdr3_aa: CASSPEYATNYGYTF; cdr3_nt: TGTGCCAGCAGCCCGGAGTACGCCACTAACTATGGCTACACCTTC
d_call: .; cdr3_length: 18; j_call: TRBJ2-6; v_call: TRBV2; cdr3_aa: CARTGRQGPSSGANVLTF; cdr3_nt: TGTGCCAGGACAGGGAGGCAGGGGCCAAGCTCTGGGGCCAACGTCCTGACTTTC
d_call: TRBD1; cdr3_length: 17; j_call: TRBJ2-2; v_call: TRBV7-3; cdr3_aa: CASSLTAGTGGPGELFF; cdr3_nt: TGTGCCAGCAGCTTAACTGCCGGGACAGGGGGCCCCGGGGAGCTGTTTTTT